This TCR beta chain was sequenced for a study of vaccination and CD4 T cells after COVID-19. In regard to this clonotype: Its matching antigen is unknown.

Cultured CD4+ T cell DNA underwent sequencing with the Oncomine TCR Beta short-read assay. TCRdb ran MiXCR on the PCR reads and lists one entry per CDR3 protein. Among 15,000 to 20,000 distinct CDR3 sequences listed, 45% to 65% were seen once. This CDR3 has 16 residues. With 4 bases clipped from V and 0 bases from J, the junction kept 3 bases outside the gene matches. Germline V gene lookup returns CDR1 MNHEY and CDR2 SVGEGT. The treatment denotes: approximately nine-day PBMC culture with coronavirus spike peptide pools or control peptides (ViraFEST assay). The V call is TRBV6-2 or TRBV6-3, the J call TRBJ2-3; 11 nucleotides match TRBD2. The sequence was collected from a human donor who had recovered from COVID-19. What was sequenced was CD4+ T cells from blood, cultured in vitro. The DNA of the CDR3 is TGTGCCAGCAGTTGGAGACTAGCGGGGAGCACAGATACGCAGTATTTT. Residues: CASSWRLAGSTDTQYF.